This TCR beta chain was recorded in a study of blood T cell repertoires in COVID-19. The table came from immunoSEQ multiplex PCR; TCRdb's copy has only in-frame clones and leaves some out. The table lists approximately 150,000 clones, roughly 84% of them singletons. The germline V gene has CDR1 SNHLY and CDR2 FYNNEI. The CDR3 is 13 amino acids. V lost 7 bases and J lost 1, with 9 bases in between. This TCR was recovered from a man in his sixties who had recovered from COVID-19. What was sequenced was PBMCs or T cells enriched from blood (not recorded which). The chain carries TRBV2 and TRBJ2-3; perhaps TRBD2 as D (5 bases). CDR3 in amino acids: CASKVGGTDTQYF. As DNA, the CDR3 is TGTGCCAGCAAGGTGGGAGGCACAGATACGCAGTATTTT.